Below are 11 T cell receptor beta chains sequenced from a single sample in a study of blood T cell repertoires in COVID-19. Only in-frame clones appear in the TCRdb table, and some are missing; sequencing was by immunoSEQ multiplex PCR. The sample shows approximately 250,000 clones, over 75% of them seen only once. Sequences were obtained from PBMCs or T cells enriched from blood (not recorded which). The receptors were gathered from a woman in her forties who had been exposed to COVID-19.

The chain employs TRBV24-1 and TRBJ1-2; maybe TRBD1 (5 bases). Trimming stripped 2 bases from V and 8 bases from J, with 14 bases between. The CDR3 is 14 amino acids. The germline CDR1 and CDR2 sequences are KGHDR and SFDVKD. The CDR3 DNA follows: TGTGCCACCAGTGATTCGCAGGGTTTAGGAGGCTACACCTTC. Protein sequence: CATSDSQGLGGYTF.

The genes are TRBV6-5 and TRBJ1-2, with D hard to call. V lost 6 bases to trimming and J lost 7 bases, with 18 bases between them. The germline CDR1 and CDR2 sequences are MNHEY and SVGAGI. The CDR3 spans 14 residues. The CDR3 here is CASRKDMPRGGYTF. CDR3 sequence (DNA): TGTGCCAGCAGGAAAGATATGCCCCGGGGTGGCTACACCTTC.

The genes are TRBV7-6 and TRBJ1-1; tentative D call: TRBD1 (5 bases). V lost 3 bases and J 0 bases, leaving 11 bases between the germline ends. The CDR3 runs 15 residues. Germline V lookup: CDR1 SGHVS, CDR2 FNYEAQ. The CDR3 bases are TGTGCCAGCAGCTTGAGCGGGGGGATGAACACTGAAGCTTTCTTT. It yields the protein CASSLSGGMNTEAFF.

V and J are TRBV2 and TRBJ2-7, with unresolved D. Trimming shortened V by 3 bases and J by 7 bases, and 10 bases separated the two germline ends. Germline V gene lookup returns CDR1 SNHLY and CDR2 FYNNEI. The CDR3 consists of 12 residues. CDR3 protein: CASSEVSREQYV. For the CDR3, the DNA is TGTGCCAGCAGTGAGGTATCCAGGGAGCAGTACGTC.

This chain links TRBV5-6 with TRBJ2-3; TRBD2 matches at 9 bases. The germline V gene has CDR1 SGHDT and CDR2 YYEEEE. Trimming removed 0 bases from V and 1 base from J; junction bases left unmatched: 6. CDR3 length equals 17 residues. The CDR3 spells CASSLVDQRGGTDTQYF. The CDR3 region has the DNA TGTGCCAGCAGCTTGGTTGACCAGCGGGGGGGCACAGATACGCAGTATTTT. The whole variable domain, remainder taken from reference TRBV5-6 and TRBJ2-3, is DAGVTQSPTHLIKTRGQQVTLRCSPKSGHDTVSWYQQALGQGPQFIFQYYEEEERQRGNFPDRFSGHQFPNYSSELNVNALLLGDSALYLCASSLVDQRGGTDTQYFGPGTRLTVL.

V usage is TRBV4-3 and J usage is TRBJ2-7; 11 nucleotides match TRBD2. The germline CDR1 and CDR2 sequences are LGHNA and YSLEER. J was trimmed by 2 bases and V by 3 bases; bases with no gene match: 9. The CDR3 runs to 17 residues. The CDR3 bases are TGCGCCAGCAGCCAGGCCCTCGGACTAGCGGGCACCTACGAGCAGTACTTC. Encoded protein: CASSQALGLAGTYEQYF.

This clone was seen a handful of times. The V and J genes are TRBV4-3 and TRBJ1-5; 7 bases line up with TRBD1. Germline V lookup: CDR1 LGHNA, CDR2 YSLEER. Losses at the gene ends were 3 bases for V and 1 base for J; bases not matched to a gene: 0. This CDR3 is 14 amino acids long. CDR3 DNA: TGCGCCAGCAGCCAGGACAGGAGCAATCAGCCCCAGCATTTT. Translating it yields CASSQDRSNQPQHF.

CDR3: CASSQVLTGARKAGANVLTF. The CDR3 DNA reads as TGCGCCAGCAGCCAAGTTTTGACAGGGGCAAGGAAGGCTGGGGCCAACGTCCTGACTTTC. The gene calls are TRBV4-1 and TRBJ2-6, with TRBD1 matching over 8 bases. Germline V gene lookup returns CDR1 MGHRA and CDR2 YSYEKL. Trimming took 1 base from V and 2 from J; bases not matched to a gene: 13. CDR3 length equals 20 residues.

This chain links TRBV14 with TRBJ1-2; D unresolved. Germline V lookup: CDR1 SGHDN, CDR2 FVKESK. The CDR3 consists of 13 residues. V was clipped by 0 bases and J by 8 bases, with 10 bases between them. This CDR3 reads CASSQEPHWGYTF. CDR3 sequence (DNA): TGTGCCAGCAGCCAAGAACCCCACTGGGGCTACACCTTC.

The chain links TRBV9 to TRBJ2-1; no definite D call. The CDR3 has 13 residues. Germline V gene data show CDR1 as SGDLS and CDR2 as YYNGEE. Between the trimmed V and J ends, which lost 4 bases and 9 bases, there was a span of 14 bases. The CDR3 DNA reads TGTGCCAGCAGCCCTCTGGTCACCAGTGAGCAGTTCTTC. Translating it yields CASSPLVTSEQFF.

This clone was counted a few times. The chain is built from TRBV27 and TRBJ2-2; D is possibly TRBD2 (5 bases). Germline loops: CDR1 MNHEY, CDR2 SMNVEV (reference sequence). Between the trimmed V and J ends, which lost 5 bases and 6 bases, there was a span of 7 bases. The CDR3 spans 12 residues. The CDR3 region is CASSADSGELFF. CDR3 bases: TGTGCCAGCAGTGCGGACTCCGGGGAGCTGTTTTTT.